The 5 T cell receptor beta chains below were found in one sample sequenced in a study of blood T cell repertoires in COVID-19. Here immunoSEQ multiplex PCR was the method, and the copy in TCRdb shows in-frame clones only, minus some. The table shows hundreds of thousands of clones, with around 89% occurring only once. The specimen was peripheral blood. All receptors derive from a woman in her thirties with COVID-19, enrolled during active disease.

The chain couples TRBV24-1 to TRBJ1-1; 9 bases fit TRBD1. CDR3 length: 14 amino acids. Germline V gene sequence: CDR1 KGHDR, CDR2 SFDVKD. The trim removed 0 bases at V and 10 bases at J, leaving 5 bases unmatched. The CDR3 is CATSDLTGGFGAFF. In nucleotides, the CDR3 is TGTGCCACCAGTGATTTGACAGGGGGCTTTGGAGCTTTCTTT.

The gene calls are TRBV6-2 or TRBV6-3 and TRBJ1-5; D not certain. Germline V CDR1 and CDR2: MNHEY, SVGEGT. This CDR3 contains 11 residues. V lost 2 bases, J lost 12 bases, and 8 bases lay in between. CDR3 residues: CASSYPGDQHF. CDR3 in DNA: TGTGCCAGCAGTTACCCCGGGGACCAGCATTTT.

The rearrangement joins TRBV6-2 or TRBV6-3 to TRBJ2-1; a weak D match, TRBD2 (7 bases). The germline V gene has CDR1 MNHEY and CDR2 SVGEGT. V was cut by 5 bases and J by 9 bases, with 20 bases left in between. This CDR3 has 15 residues. CDR3 protein: CASSTPAGAQGEQFF. The CDR3 region has the DNA TGTGCCAGCAGTACCCCGGCGGGGGCGCAGGGTGAGCAGTTCTTC.

V usage is TRBV7-2 and J usage is TRBJ1-1; 7 positions agree with TRBD1. The CDR3 is 16 amino acids. Per the germline V gene, CDR1 is SGHTA and CDR2 is FQGNSA. The J segment lost 5 bases and the V segment lost 5 bases, leaving 14 bases of the junction unmatched. Written as DNA, the CDR3 is TGTGCCAGCAGCCAAGCTCACCCAGGGGGTGATACTGAAGCTTTCTTT. Translated: CASSQAHPGGDTEAFF.

The chain couples TRBV5-6 to TRBJ1-5; no definite D call. Germline CDR1 and CDR2: SGHDT and YYEEEE. V was shortened by 0 bases and J by 7 bases, with 8 bases between the two germline ends. This CDR3 comprises 13 residues. The CDR3 is CASSLGGGQPQHF. Written as DNA, the CDR3 is TGTGCCAGCAGCTTGGGGGGAGGGCAGCCCCAGCATTTT.